These 3 T cell receptor beta chains came from one sample sequenced in a study of cytomegalovirus exposure and HLA in healthy donors. Method: immunoSEQ multiplex PCR; TCRdb's copy keeps in-frame clones and lacks some. The sample has 100,000 to 150,000 clones, around nine tenths seen once. Sequencing was done on a sample of PBMCs. The receptors come from a woman younger than 35 in good health and CMV-seronegative.

The genes are TRBV27 and TRBJ2-1; 7 positions agree with TRBD2. J lost 5 bases, V lost 8 bases, and 21 bases had no gene match. CDR3 length: 18 amino acids. Germline lookup yields CDR1 MNHEY and CDR2 SMNVEV (reference sequence). DNA of the CDR3: TGTGCCAGCCGCATCTTGGCGGGAGTGGGATCTACTAACAATGAGCAGTTCTTC. Protein product: CASRILAGVGSTNNEQFF.

The V call is TRBV7-2, the J call TRBJ1-4; possible D gene TRBD1, 6 bases. Looked up from germline, CDR1 is SGHTA and CDR2 is FQGNSA. The CDR3 is 14 residues long. The germline V and J ends were trimmed by 4 bases and 5 bases, with 11 bases remaining between them. The CDR3 loop is CASSYTGINEKLFF. CDR3 sequence (DNA): TGTGCCAGCAGCTATACAGGGATAAATGAAAAACTGTTTTTT.

This chain joins TRBV21-1 and TRBJ2-2; TRBD2 is the table's D call, not checked against the DNA. TRBV21-1 counts as a pseudogene. The CDR3 consists of 15 residues. This CDR3 reads CASKSGRARQGELFF. The DNA of the CDR3 is TGTGCCAGCAAGAGCGGGAGGGCCAGGCAAGGGGAGCTGTTTTTT.